This T cell receptor beta chain is drawn from a study of Tregs in tolerant kidney transplant recipients. Findings of the study overall: Findings come from small patient numbers and require larger validation.

In the case of this clone: Its antigen is undetermined. The read ends 3 residues early relative to the CDR3; the germline J gene fills the gap.

V shed 3 bases and J 2 bases; nucleotides not matched to a gene: 3. The germline gives CDR1 SGHTA, CDR2 FQGNSA. CDR3 length equals 14 residues. Libraries were prepared by immunoSEQ multiplex PCR; TCRdb keeps only in-frame clonotypes and omits some of them. This listing includes 31,000 or so clones. V usage is TRBV7-2 and J usage is TRBJ2-7, with TRBD1 matching over 8 bases. The TCR comes from a human donor who received a combined kidney and bone marrow transplant. The source was CD8+ T cells from blood, collected before the transplant. CDR3 loop: CASSFDRGTYEQYF. The part of the CDR3 DNA that was read is TGTGCCAGCAGCTTTGACAGGGGCACCTACGAG.